Included here is one T cell receptor (beta chain) sequence, with context. Germline values: CDR1 MDHEN, CDR2 SYDVKM. The CDR3 has 15 amino acids. V dropped 6 bases and J dropped 0; count of bases not matched to a gene: 5. TCRdb's copy holds only in-frame clones and misses some; the assay was immunoSEQ multiplex PCR. Altogether roughly 400,000 clones are present, 80% to 90% being singletons, with the ten largest covering roughly 1.1%. This specimen comes from a study of blood T cell repertoires in COVID-19. In terms of age and location, participants ranged from roughly 18 to 90 years and lived in 24 US areas. What the recovered Cohort 3 donors had was two negative PCRs, clearance, or symptom resolution.

Sample: PBMCs or T cells enriched from blood (not recorded which). The rearrangement joins TRBV28 to TRBJ2-7; 10 bases are a match to TRBD1. This sequence originates from a man younger than 45 who had recovered from COVID-19. The CDR3 loop reads CASRRTGGSSYEQYF. For the CDR3, the DNA is TGTGCCAGCAGACGGACAGGGGGAAGCTCCTACGAGCAGTACTTC.